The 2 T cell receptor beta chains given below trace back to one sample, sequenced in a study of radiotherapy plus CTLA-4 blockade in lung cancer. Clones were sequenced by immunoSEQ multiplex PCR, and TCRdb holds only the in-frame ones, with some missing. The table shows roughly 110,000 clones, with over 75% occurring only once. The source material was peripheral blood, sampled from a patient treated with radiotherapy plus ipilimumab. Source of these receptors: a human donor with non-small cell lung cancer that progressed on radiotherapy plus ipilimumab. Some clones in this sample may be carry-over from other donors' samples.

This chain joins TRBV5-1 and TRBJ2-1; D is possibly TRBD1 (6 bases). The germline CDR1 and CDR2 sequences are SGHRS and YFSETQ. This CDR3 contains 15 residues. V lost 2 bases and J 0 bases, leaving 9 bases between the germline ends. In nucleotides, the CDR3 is TGCGCCAGCAGCTTAACAGGGAGCTCCTACAATGAGCAGTTCTTC. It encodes CASSLTGSSYNEQFF.

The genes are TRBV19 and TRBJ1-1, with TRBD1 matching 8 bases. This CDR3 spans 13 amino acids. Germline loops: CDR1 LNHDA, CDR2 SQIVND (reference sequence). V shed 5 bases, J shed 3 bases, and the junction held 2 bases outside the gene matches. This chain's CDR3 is CASSPDRDTEAFF. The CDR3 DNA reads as TGTGCCAGTAGTCCGGACAGGGACACTGAAGCTTTCTTT.